Sequencing of this T cell receptor beta chain was carried out in a study of tissue T cells after allogeneic stem cell transplantation. Study-level points and caveats: Only a limited share of tissue TCRs appeared in blood or spleen. Some tissue clones might be persisting host cells; their alloreactivity or antigen specificity was not determined.

Trimming cost V 4 bases and J 5 bases, with 12 bases left between them. Germline CDR1 is SEHNR and CDR2 is FQNEAQ (reference sequence). CDR3 length equals 13 residues. About this clone itself: Its antigen is not identified.

CDR3 sequences, V/J genes, frequencies and template counts came from survey-depth TCRbeta sequencing. Sequenced by immunoSEQ multiplex PCR; TCRdb stores in-frame clones only, minus some. The sample holds 25,000 to 30,000 clones; approximately 83% are singletons and the top ten take 3% to 4%. The chain is built from TRBV7-9 and TRBJ2-7; D possibly corresponds to TRBD1 (5 bases). The TCR was taken from a woman aged 18 to 50 who later had graft-versus-host disease after an allogeneic stem cell transplant. This material consisted of blood, taken before transplantation. CDR3 nucleotide sequence: TGTGCCAGCAGCTGGGGCCCCGCGGACGAGCAGTACTTC. This codes for CASSWGPADEQYF. The complete variable domain, with remaining parts taken from reference TRBV7-9 and TRBJ2-7, reads DTGVSQNPRHKITKRGQNVTFRCDPISEHNRLYWYRQTLGQGPEFLTYFQNEAQLEKSRLLSDRFSAERPKGSFSTLEIQRTEQGDSAMYLCASSWGPADEQYFGPGTRLTVT.